Described below is a single T cell receptor (beta chain) sequence and its context. Data came from immunoSEQ multiplex PCR; TCRdb stores just in-frame clones and leaves some out. The sample contains 50,000 or so clones, approximately 95% of which appear only once. The data originate from a study of T cell changes during pregnancy in multiple sclerosis. The CDR3 contains 13 residues. Looked up from germline, CDR1 is KGHSH and CDR2 is LQKENI. Trimming removed 1 base from V and 0 bases from J, with 3 bases in between. The origin of this receptor is a female donor with multiple sclerosis, enrolled in a pregnancy study. V is TRBV18 and J is TRBJ1-1, with unresolved D. The material sequenced was CD8+ T cells from peripheral blood mononuclear cells, taken in the first trimester of pregnancy. The CDR3 nucleotides are TGTGCCAGCTCACCACTAGTGAACACTGAAGCTTTCTTT. It yields the protein CASSPLVNTEAFF.